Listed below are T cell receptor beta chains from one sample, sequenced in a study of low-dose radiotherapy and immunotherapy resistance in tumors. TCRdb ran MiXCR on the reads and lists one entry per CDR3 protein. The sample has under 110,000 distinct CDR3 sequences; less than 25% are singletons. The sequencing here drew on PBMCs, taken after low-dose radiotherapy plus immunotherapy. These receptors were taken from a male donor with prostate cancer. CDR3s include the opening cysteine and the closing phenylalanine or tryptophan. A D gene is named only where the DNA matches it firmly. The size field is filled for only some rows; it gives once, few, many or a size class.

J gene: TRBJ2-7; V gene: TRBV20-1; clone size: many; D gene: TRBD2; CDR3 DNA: TGCAGTGCTAGAGCCGGACTAGCGGGGGCCAACTACGAGCAGTACTTC; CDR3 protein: CSARAGLAGANYEQYF
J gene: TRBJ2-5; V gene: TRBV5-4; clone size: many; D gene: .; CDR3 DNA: TGTGCCAGCAGCTTGGTTAGCGGACAAGAGACCCAGTACTTC; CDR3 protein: CASSLVSGQETQYF
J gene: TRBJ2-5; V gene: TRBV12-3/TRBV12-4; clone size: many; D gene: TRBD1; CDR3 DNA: TGTGCCAGCAGTCTCCGGGACAGGGGGCGAGAGACCCAGTACTTC; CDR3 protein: CASSLRDRGRETQYF
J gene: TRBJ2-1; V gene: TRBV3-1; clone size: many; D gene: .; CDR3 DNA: TGTGCCAGCAGCCAAGAGGAGGGGCGGAAGGAGTTCTTC; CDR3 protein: CASSQEEGRKEFF
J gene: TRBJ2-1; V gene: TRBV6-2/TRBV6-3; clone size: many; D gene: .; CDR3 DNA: TGTGCCAGCAGTGATCCCGGGGGCCCTACTGGCAATGAGCAGTTCTTC; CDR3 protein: CASSDPGGPTGNEQFF
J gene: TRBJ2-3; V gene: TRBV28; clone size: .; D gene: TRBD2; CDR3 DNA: TGTGCCAGCAGTCTCGGGACTAGCTATGGCACAGATACGCAGTATTTT; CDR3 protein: CASSLGTSYGTDTQYF
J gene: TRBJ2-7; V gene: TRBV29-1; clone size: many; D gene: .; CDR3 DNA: TGCAGCGCTAGAACGACAGGGACTTACGAGCAGTACTTC; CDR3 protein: CSARTTGTYEQYF
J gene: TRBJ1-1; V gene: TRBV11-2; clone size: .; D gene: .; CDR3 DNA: TGTGCCAGCAGCGACCTTTTCCGGGGGAACACTGAAGCTTTCTTT; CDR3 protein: CASSDLFRGNTEAFF
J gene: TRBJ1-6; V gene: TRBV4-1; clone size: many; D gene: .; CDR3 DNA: TGCGCCAGCAGCCAAGATTGGCAGTCTAATTCACCCCTCCACTTT; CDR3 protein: CASSQDWQSNSPLHF
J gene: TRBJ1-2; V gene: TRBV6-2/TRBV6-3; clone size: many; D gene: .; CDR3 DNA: TGTGCCAGCACCCCGGGTTATAGTTTAGGCTACACCTTC; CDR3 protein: CASTPGYSLGYTF
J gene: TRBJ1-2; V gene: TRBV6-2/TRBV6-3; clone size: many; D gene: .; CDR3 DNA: TGTGCCAGCAGTTACGTCAGCGACTATGGCTACACCTTC; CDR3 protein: CASSYVSDYGYTF
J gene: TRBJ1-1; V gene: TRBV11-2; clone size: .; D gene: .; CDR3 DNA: TGTGCCAGCTTGGCGGGGGGAGACACTGAAGCTTTCTTT; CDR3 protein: CASLAGGDTEAFF
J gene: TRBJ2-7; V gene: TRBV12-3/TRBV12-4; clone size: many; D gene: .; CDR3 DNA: TGTGCCAGCAGTTTAAGCAGGGTCCACGAGCAGTACTTC; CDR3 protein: CASSLSRVHEQYF
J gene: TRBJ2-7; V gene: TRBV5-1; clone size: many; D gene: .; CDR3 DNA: TGCGCCAGCCAGGCGGGCCTAAGGGGCGAGCAGTACTTC; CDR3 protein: CASQAGLRGEQYF